Each of the 29 T cell receptor beta chains below was sequenced from the same sample in a study of cytomegalovirus exposure and HLA in healthy donors. The PCR employed 60 Vbeta primers together with 13 Jbeta primers. This table comes from immunoSEQ multiplex PCR, and its TCRdb copy is limited to in-frame clones, with some not included. Among approximately 180,000 clones listed, roughly 76% were seen once. The specimen sequenced was PBMCs. The source of these receptors is a woman under 30 in good health and CMV-seropositive.

This clone was observed a few times. The genes are TRBV6-1 and TRBJ2-7; D possibly corresponds to TRBD2 (6 bases). The CDR3 covers 14 residues. V was trimmed by 6 bases and J by 0 bases, leaving 12 bases between them. CDR1 is MNHNS, CDR2 SASEGT, per germline. CDR3 loop: CASSSGSFSYEQYF. The DNA for the CDR3 is TGTGCCAGCAGCTCCGGGAGCTTCTCCTACGAGCAGTACTTC.

The chain employs TRBV2 and TRBJ2-5; TRBD2 might be the D (6 bases). CDR1 SNHLY and CDR2 FYNNEI come from the germline V gene. CDR3 length equals 16 residues. The V end was cut by 6 bases, the J end by 4 bases, with 21 bases between. CDR3 protein: CASRSPLLRDRETQYF. The CDR3 coding sequence is TGTGCCAGCAGATCCCCCCTCTTGCGGGATAGAGAGACCCAGTACTTC.

V gene TRBV4-2 combines with J gene TRBJ1-2, with TRBD1 as a possible D gene (6 bases). The ends were cut back, 0 bases at V and 7 bases at J, with 21 bases in the middle. The germline V gene has CDR1 LGHNA and CDR2 YNFKEQ. This CDR3 is built from 17 residues. CDR3 bases: TGTGCCAGCAGCCAAGACTCGACGCTGCGGGGGCCGGGTGGCTACACCTTC. The encoded protein is CASSQDSTLRGPGGYTF.

The V and J genes are TRBV9 and TRBJ2-5; 11 bases agree with TRBD2. CDR1 and CDR2 (germline): SGDLS, YYNGEE. After removal of 4 bases from V and 5 bases from J, the junction contained 4 bases not matched to a gene. The CDR3 is 14 amino acids. The CDR3 loop is CASSPLAGVETQYF. CDR3 nucleotides: TGTGCCAGCAGCCCACTAGCGGGGGTTGAGACCCAGTACTTC.

This sequence joins TRBV7-9 and TRBJ2-1; TRBD2 is a possible D gene (6 bases). From germline, CDR1 is SEHNR and CDR2 FQNEAQ (reference sequence). The CDR3 covers 14 residues. V dropped 5 bases and J dropped 12 bases, with 20 bases sitting between them. The CDR3: CASSPAAGGRGQFF. As DNA, the CDR3 is TGTGCCAGCAGCCCAGCGGCCGGGGGACGTGGGCAGTTCTTC.

This clone was seen a handful of times. V usage is TRBV28 and J usage is TRBJ1-5, with D tentatively TRBD1 (5 bases). Germline loops: CDR1 MDHEN, CDR2 SYDVKM. The length of the CDR3 is 19 residues. V gave up 6 bases and J gave up 1 base, with 25 bases separating them. The CDR3 region has the DNA TGTGCCAGCAGCGGTCCACGGGGGGAATCCTTTAGGAGCAATCAGCCCCAGCATTTT. Its translation is CASSGPRGESFRSNQPQHF. Based on the CDR3 plus reference TRBV28 and TRBJ1-5, the full variable domain is DVKVTQSSRYLVKRTGEKVFLECVQDMDHENMFWYRQDPGLGLRLIYFSYDVKMKEKGDIPEGYSVSREKKERFSLILESASTNQTSMYLCASSGPRGESFRSNQPQHFGDGTRLSIL.

This clone was seen only once. The rearrangement joins TRBV5-1 to TRBJ2-5; D is unclear. The CDR3 contains 15 residues. The germline V gene has CDR1 SGHRS and CDR2 YFSETQ. Trimming pared 4 bases from V and 1 base from J, leaving 14 bases between. The CDR3 spells CASSPFDAVQETQYF. In nucleotides, the CDR3 is TGCGCCAGCAGCCCCTTCGACGCGGTCCAAGAGACCCAGTACTTC.

This sequence joins TRBV2 and TRBJ2-7; D is possibly TRBD1 (5 bases). CDR3 length: 13 amino acids. CDR1 is SNHLY, CDR2 FYNNEI, per germline. V lost 0 bases and J 2 bases, leaving 5 bases between the germline ends. CDR3 loop: CASSEAGAYEQYF. In nucleotides, the CDR3 is TGTGCCAGCAGTGAAGCAGGGGCCTACGAGCAGTACTTC.

V and J are TRBV19 and TRBJ1-5, with D perhaps TRBD1 (5 bases). The ends were cut back, 8 bases at V and 0 bases at J, with 14 bases in the middle. CDR1 is LNHDA, CDR2 SQIVND, per germline (reference sequence). CDR3 length equals 15 residues. The CDR3 nucleotides read TGTGCCAGTGCCGGAGGGGCAAATAGCAATCAGCCCCAGCATTTT. It codes for CASAGGANSNQPQHF.

This rearrangement joins TRBV4-1 to TRBJ1-2, with D unclear. CDR1 is MGHRA, CDR2 YSYEKL, per germline. CDR3 length equals 14 residues. Between the trimmed V and J ends, which lost 1 base and 4 bases, there was a span of 10 bases. The CDR3 coding sequence is TGCGCCAGCAGCCAAGTAGGGAGAATCTATGGCTACACCTTC. The encoded protein is CASSQVGRIYGYTF.

V gene TRBV11-3 combines with J gene TRBJ1-1; no clear D gene. Trimming removed 0 bases at V and 5 bases at J, with 7 bases between. The length of the CDR3 is 13 residues. Germline CDR1 and CDR2: SGHNT and YENEEA. The DNA of the CDR3 is TGTGCCAGCAGCTTAGAAGCGGAGACTGAAGCTTTCTTT. Protein product: CASSLEAETEAFF.

The chain has TRBV5-1 and TRBJ2-3; tentative D call: TRBD2 (6 bases). The CDR3 loop spans 13 amino acids. The V end was cut by 4 bases, the J end by 4 bases, with 10 bases between. Germline-derived CDR1 and CDR2 are SGHRS and YFSETQ. The CDR3, as DNA: TGCGCCAGCAGCGCGACGGGGGCAGATACGCAGTATTTT. This sequence encodes CASSATGADTQYF.

The chain combines TRBV4-2 with TRBJ2-7; perhaps TRBD2 as D (6 bases). The CDR3 spans 17 residues. The V gene's germline CDR1 is LGHNA and CDR2 YNFKEQ. V lost 2 bases, J lost 0 bases, and 17 bases lay in between. CDR3 in amino acids: CASSQRGGDRGSYEQYF. The CDR3 DNA reads as TGTGCCAGCAGCCAACGAGGCGGGGACCGAGGCTCCTACGAGCAGTACTTC.

The V call is TRBV6-6, the J call TRBJ1-5; 10 bases match TRBD1. The germline CDR1 and CDR2 sequences are MNHNY and SVGAGI (reference sequence). V shed 5 bases, J shed 1 base, and the junction held 5 bases outside the gene matches. The CDR3 loop spans 16 amino acids. Written as DNA, the CDR3 is TGTGCCAGCAGTAGGACAGGGGGGTTGAGCAATCAGCCCCAGCATTTT. It codes for CASSRTGGLSNQPQHF.

With regard to this clone: The junction departs from the called germline gene at one end, perhaps through a read error. The genes are TRBV5-1 and TRBJ2-5, with TRBD2 identical over 10 bases. This CDR3 is 15 amino acids long. Germline CDR1 SGHRS, CDR2 YFSETQ. CDR3 in amino acids: CVSSSVAGGQETQYF. In nucleotides, the CDR3 is TGCGTCAGCAGCTCGGTAGCGGGGGGCCAAGAGACCCAGTACTTC.

The chain couples TRBV15 to TRBJ1-5; TRBD1 matches at 9 bases. In germline, CDR1 is LNHNV, CDR2 YYDKDF (reference sequence). V lost 3 bases and J lost 6; bases outside the gene matches: 12. This CDR3 is 17 amino acids long. In nucleotides, the CDR3 is TGTGCCACCAGCAGTCGAACCGGGACAGGGCTTCTTCAGCCCCAGCATTTT. Translation gives CATSSRTGTGLLQPQHF.

The V gene is TRBV5-6, the J gene TRBJ1-6; D not resolved. CDR1 is SGHDT, CDR2 YYEEEE, per germline. V lost 4 bases and J lost 7, with 18 bases in between. The CDR3 length is 16 residues. CDR3 nucleotide sequence: TGTGCCAGCAGCCGGATTCTTTTTACGGGAAATTCACCCCTCCACTTT. The encoded protein is CASSRILFTGNSPLHF. Full variable domain (remainder filled in from reference TRBV5-6 and TRBJ1-6): DAGVTQSPTHLIKTRGQQVTLRCSPKSGHDTVSWYQQALGQGPQFIFQYYEEEERQRGNFPDRFSGHQFPNYSSELNVNALLLGDSALYLCASSRILFTGNSPLHFGNGTRLTVT.

The rearrangement joins TRBV7-9 to TRBJ2-7; TRBD2 matches 11 bases. The CDR3 covers 14 residues. CDR1 and CDR2 (germline): SEHNR, FQNEAQ (reference sequence). Germline trimming cut 8 bases from V and 4 bases from J; bases unmatched to any gene: 7. The CDR3 DNA reads as TGTGCCAGCTTTCCGGCTAGCGGGGGGTACGAGCAGTACTTC. Its protein is CASFPASGGYEQYF.

The chain uses TRBV11-3 and TRBJ2-3; 7 bases map to TRBD1. After removal of 4 bases from V and 2 bases from J, the junction contained 3 bases not matched to a gene. This CDR3 has 14 amino acids. The V gene's germline CDR1 is SGHNT and CDR2 YENEEA. CDR3 sequence (DNA): TGTGCCAGCAGCTCGGGACAGAACACAGATACGCAGTATTTT. Protein sequence: CASSSGQNTDTQYF.

V usage is TRBV7-6 and J usage is TRBJ1-4; 9 nucleotides match TRBD1. With 2 bases clipped from V and 0 bases from J, the junction kept 13 bases outside the gene matches. The CDR3 extends over 20 amino acids. Germline V gene sequence: CDR1 SGHVS, CDR2 FNYEAQ. Here the CDR3 reads CASSLRRTDTGGTTNEKLFF. The CDR3 DNA sequence: TGTGCCAGCAGCTTACGCCGTACAGACACAGGGGGCACAACTAATGAAAAACTGTTTTTT.

This chain connects TRBV14 to TRBJ2-3; the D is unclear. Germline values: CDR1 SGHDN, CDR2 FVKESK. V lost 4 bases to trimming and J lost 6 bases, with 20 bases between them. The CDR3 spans 16 residues. The CDR3 sequence: CASSRYASAVSDTQYF. In DNA, the CDR3 is TGTGCCAGCAGCCGGTATGCGAGCGCCGTTTCCGATACGCAGTATTTT.

V and J are TRBV4-2 and TRBJ2-5; TRBD2 aligns across 7 bases. Germline CDR1 reads LGHNA; CDR2 reads YNFKEQ. This CDR3 spans 17 amino acids. The V segment lost 1 base and the J segment 1 base; nucleotides outside the gene matches: 9. The CDR3, as DNA: TGTGCCAGCAGCCAAGTCTTGGCGGCTAGCGGCCAAGAGACCCAGTACTTC. This encodes CASSQVLAASGQETQYF.

This rearrangement joins TRBV7-2 to TRBJ1-1, with D possibly matching TRBD1 (6 bases). The CDR3 is made up of 14 amino acids. The V gene lost 8 bases and the J gene lost 3 bases, with 16 bases spanning the gap. Per the germline V gene, CDR1 is SGHTA and CDR2 is FQGNSA. In DNA, the CDR3 is TGTGCCAGCCTCTCTCAGGGGTGGGACACTGAAGCTTTCTTT. Its protein is CASLSQGWDTEAFF.

The rearrangement links TRBV7-2 to TRBJ1-1; D uncertain. Germline CDR1 SGHTA, CDR2 FQGNSA. V lost 4 bases and J lost 3, with 9 bases in between. The CDR3 totals 13 residues. CDR3 protein: CASSYSYHTEAFF. The CDR3 DNA sequence: TGTGCCAGCAGCTACAGCTATCACACTGAAGCTTTCTTT.

CDR3 bases: TGTGCCAGTAGACTAGGACAGTCGGGCACTGAAGCTTTCTTT. Residues: CASRLGQSGTEAFF. The chain is built from TRBV19 and TRBJ1-1; tentative D call: TRBD1 (6 bases). CDR3 size: 14 residues. Trimming removed 6 bases from V and 4 bases from J, with 15 bases in between. Germline V gene data show CDR1 as LNHDA and CDR2 as SQIVND (reference sequence).

This clone appeared once. The V gene is TRBV13, the J gene TRBJ1-2; D call uncertain. There are 13 residues in the CDR3. Germline V gene sequence: CDR1 PRHDT, CDR2 FYEKMQ (reference sequence). V dropped 6 bases and J dropped 0 bases, with 8 bases sitting between them. This chain's CDR3 is CASRTPPNYGYTF. Written as DNA, the CDR3 is TGTGCCAGCAGGACACCCCCTAACTATGGCTACACCTTC.

The chain uses TRBV20-1 and TRBJ2-5, with D possibly TRBD1 on 6 matching bases. CDR1 and CDR2 (germline): DFQATT, SNEGSKA (reference sequence). The CDR3 covers 11 residues. The CDR3 region is CRVGGSETQYF. Here the CDR3 DNA reads TGCCGCGTTGGGGGCAGTGAGACCCAGTACTTC.

The chain couples TRBV4-2 to TRBJ1-1; no firm D call. V was clipped by 0 bases and J by 11 bases, with 13 bases between them. This CDR3 contains 13 residues. Germline V CDR1 and CDR2: LGHNA, YNFKEQ. In DNA, the CDR3 is TGTGCCAGCAGCCAAGATATGAGACGGAGTGCTTTCTTT. Its translation is CASSQDMRRSAFF.

The table lists this clone with a few counts. CDR3 DNA: TGTGCCAGCACCCCAGACGACGGGGGTGGGTACGAGCAGTACTTC. Translated, it gives CASTPDDGGGYEQYF. This chain joins TRBV28 and TRBJ2-7; TRBD2 is a possible D gene (6 bases). Germline V CDR1 and CDR2: MDHEN, SYDVKM. V gave up 7 bases and J gave up 4 bases, with 20 bases separating them. The CDR3 has 15 residues.